This T cell receptor (beta chain) was recovered during a study of early T cells in non-severe SARS-CoV-2 infection. Background on the study: Sequencing of bulk RNA from unsorted whole blood was done, without chain pairing.

Trimming took 1 base from V and 1 from J, leaving 9 bases between them. The germline CDR1 and CDR2 sequences are LNHNV and YYDKDF (reference sequence). The CDR3 spans 15 residues. Individual cDNA molecules received unique molecular identifiers. MiXCR was run by TCRdb on the 5' RACE reads, yielding one entry per CDR3 protein. The repertoire holds 95,000 to 150,000 distinct CDR3 sequences, with approximately 15% as singletons. The chain joins TRBV15 to TRBJ2-3; D is ambiguous. This clonotype was sampled from an adult who was a healthcare worker with PCR-confirmed SARS-CoV-2 infection or an uninfected control (not recorded which). The sample consisted of whole blood. The CDR3 sequence is CATSRGKGGTDTQYF. The CDR3, as DNA: TGTGCCACCAGCAGAGGCAAGGGCGGCACAGATACGCAGTATTTT.